This T cell receptor (beta chain) was observed in a study of T cell changes during pregnancy in multiple sclerosis. This CDR3 has 14 amino acids. Germline V gives CDR1 MNHEY, CDR2 SVGAGI. Between the trimmed V and J ends, which lost 5 bases and 1 base, there was a span of 9 bases. Produced via immunoSEQ multiplex PCR; TCRdb's table is partial and in-frame only. The data contain 35,000 or so clones, about 92% of them singletons. In its sample, this clone was seen once. The genes are TRBV6-5 and TRBJ1-3, with D tentatively TRBD1 (6 bases). This specimen was CD4+ T cells from peripheral blood mononuclear cells, taken after pregnancy. The TCR was taken from a female donor in good health, enrolled as a control in a pregnancy study. In DNA, the CDR3 is TGTGCCAGCAGTAGGCAGGGGTCTGGAAACACCATATATTTT. This codes for CASSRQGSGNTIYF.